These 31 T cell receptor beta chains came from one sample sequenced in a study of GPR56 and killer-like receptors on CD4 memory cells. Sorting by FACS used killer cell lectin-like receptor and GPR56 expression to define five CD4+ populations. TCRdb re-called the reads; one entry per CDR3 protein, DNA not given. The sample includes about a thousand distinct CDR3 sequences. Specimen: memory CD4+ T cells from blood. The source of these receptors is a human donor in good health.

V and J are TRBV20-1 and TRBJ2-7; TCRdb reports TRBD1, a call that lacks DNA to check it against. The length of the CDR3 is 14 residues. Germline values: CDR1 DFQATT, CDR2 SNEGSKA (reference sequence). The CDR3 spells CSAGPMDRDYEQYF.

This clonotype is identified as medium-sized from frequency. This chain connects TRBV7-2 to TRBJ2-7; the TCRdb D gene call, TRBD1, has no DNA to confirm it. This CDR3 is built from 14 residues. CDR1 and CDR2 (germline): SGHTA, FQGNSA. The CDR3 spells CASSLGSGSGEQYF.

This clonotype is labeled medium-sized (0.01 to 0.1%) based on frequency. This chain links TRBV7-9 with TRBJ1-2; the TRBD1 assignment by TCRdb is unverifiable without DNA. Germline lookup yields CDR1 SEHNR and CDR2 FQNEAQ (reference sequence). The CDR3 covers 16 residues. CDR3 amino acids: CASSFPWPWGQDGYTF.

V usage is TRBV28 and J usage is TRBJ2-1; TCRdb calls TRBD2, which cannot be checked without DNA. CDR3 size: 16 residues. Per germline, CDR1 MDHEN and CDR2 SYDVKM. CDR3 in amino acids: CASSPPTASSYNEQFF.

This clonotype ranks as large in terms of frequency. CDR3 in amino acids: CASSISTSGGRHYEQYF. The chain recombines TRBV19 with TRBJ2-7; TCRdb's D call of TRBD2 is untestable without DNA. In germline, CDR1 is LNHDA, CDR2 SQIVND (reference sequence). CDR3 length equals 17 residues. Supplemented by reference TRBV19 and TRBJ2-7, the full variable domain reads DGGITQSPKYLFRKEGQNVTLSCEQNLNHDAMYWYRQDPGQGLRLIYYSQIVNDFQKGDIAEGYSVSREKKESFPLTVTSAQKNPTAFYLCASSISTSGGRHYEQYFGPGTRLTVT.

This chain joins TRBV30 and TRBJ2-5; TCRdb's D call, TRBD2, is unchecked because there is no DNA. CDR1 and CDR2 (germline): GTSNPN, SVGIG (reference sequence). The CDR3 sequence is 15 residues long. This CDR3 reads CAWSTRGLAGETQYF.

By frequency, this clonotype is medium-sized (0.01 to 0.1%). The chain has TRBV5-6 and TRBJ1-5. The germline V gene has CDR1 SGHDT and CDR2 YYEEEE. CDR3 size: 13 residues. The CDR3 loop is CASSSLEGQPQHF.

In terms of frequency, this clonotype is hyperexpanded (1% or more). The V gene is TRBV24-1, the J gene TRBJ2-3. The CDR3 spans 13 residues. Per germline, CDR1 KGHDR and CDR2 SFDVKD. CDR3 sequence reads: CATSGSPTDTQYF.

The CDR3: CASRKGEADTQYF. This rearrangement joins TRBV6-6 to TRBJ2-3; checking the TCRdb D call of TRBD2 is not possible without DNA. CDR3 size: 13 residues. CDR1 is MNHNY and CDR2 is SVGAGI in the germline V gene (reference sequence).

This clonotype is large (0.1 to 1%) by frequency. The gene calls are TRBV19 and TRBJ2-7; TCRdb's D gene call, TRBD1, goes unchecked for lack of DNA. The CDR3 runs to 16 residues. Germline CDR1 reads LNHDA; CDR2 reads SQIVND (reference sequence). CDR3 region: CASSASGTGVAYEQYF.

This clonotype ranks as large in terms of frequency. The V call is TRBV7-2, the J call TRBJ2-4; the D call of TRBD2 rests on TCRdb alone, since no DNA is present to check it. This CDR3 contains 16 residues. CDR1 and CDR2 (germline): SGHTA, FQGNSA. CDR3: CASSLSRVGGTYIQYF.

This clonotype is deemed medium-sized (0.01 to 0.1%) by its frequency. V is TRBV25-1 and J is TRBJ2-1; the D call from TCRdb, TRBD2, cannot be confirmed without DNA. This CDR3 spans 19 amino acids. The germline gives CDR1 MGHDK, CDR2 SYGVNS. This chain's CDR3 is CASSEGASGGGISYNEQFF.

Its frequency marks this clonotype as medium-sized. V and J are TRBV7-9 and TRBJ2-1. From germline, CDR1 is SEHNR and CDR2 FQNEAQ (reference sequence). This CDR3 comprises 15 residues. CDR3 loop: CASSLPGASYNEQFF.

CDR3 loop: CASSYSGTGARNYGYTF. The V gene is TRBV6-6, the J gene TRBJ1-2; TCRdb selects TRBD1, and the lack of DNA leaves this call unchecked. Germline V gives CDR1 MNHNY, CDR2 SVGAGI (reference sequence). The CDR3 is made up of 17 amino acids.

This CDR3 is CSASGRNRAGYTF. V and J are TRBV20-1 and TRBJ1-2; lacking DNA, the TRBD1 call made by TCRdb goes unchecked. The CDR3 spans 13 residues. The V gene's germline CDR1 is DFQATT and CDR2 SNEGSKA (reference sequence).

The chain joins TRBV6-6 to TRBJ2-7; TCRdb reports TRBD1, a call that lacks DNA to check it against. The CDR3 extends over 13 amino acids. Germline lookup yields CDR1 MNHNY and CDR2 SVGAGI (reference sequence). The CDR3 loop is CASSDGGTYEQYF.

This clonotype is classed as medium-sized by frequency. The rearrangement uses TRBV18 and TRBJ2-7; TCRdb calls TRBD1, which cannot be checked without DNA. The germline gives CDR1 KGHSH, CDR2 LQKENI. The CDR3 contains 13 residues. This CDR3 reads CASSPRTGKEQYF.

This clonotype is deemed medium-sized by its frequency. This chain joins TRBV7-2 and TRBJ2-7; with no DNA, the TCRdb D assignment of TRBD2 cannot be verified. The V gene's germline CDR1 is SGHTA and CDR2 FQGNSA. CDR3 length: 17 residues. CDR3 sequence: CASSFRLAGFGSYEQYF.

V and J are TRBV20-1 and TRBJ2-7. Germline CDR1 DFQATT, CDR2 SNEGSKA (reference sequence). This CDR3 has 15 residues. The chain's CDR3 is CSAHNSARGTYEQYF.

This rearrangement joins TRBV10-2 to TRBJ1-1. Germline V gene sequence: CDR1 WSHSY, CDR2 SAAADI. This CDR3 spans 14 amino acids. CDR3 in amino acids: CASSVRHLNTEAFF.

V and J are TRBV6-6 and TRBJ2-1; TCRdb's assignment of TRBD2 cannot be checked, as there is no DNA. Germline CDR1 MNHNY, CDR2 SVGAGI (reference sequence). This CDR3 contains 18 residues. This chain's CDR3 is CASSPASGRARQNNEQFF.

Its frequency marks this clonotype as medium-sized. V is TRBV5-5 and J is TRBJ2-7; the D gene TCRdb calls, TRBD2, cannot be checked with no DNA. Germline CDR1 and CDR2: SGHKS and YYEKEE (reference sequence). This CDR3 has 16 amino acids. The CDR3 loop is CASSSSPFLEGYEQYF.

This clonotype is deemed large by its frequency. J is TRBJ1-3 and V is TRBV6-6. CDR3 length equals 14 residues. Germline loops: CDR1 MNHNY, CDR2 SVGAGI (reference sequence). CDR3 sequence reads: CASSYLTQGNTIYF.

V gene TRBV19 combines with J gene TRBJ1-4; without DNA, the TCRdb call of TRBD1 cannot be checked. The CDR3 is made up of 16 amino acids. Germline CDR1 and CDR2: LNHDA and SQIVND (reference sequence). The CDR3: CASSIGGRGTNEKLFF.

The V and J genes are TRBV4-1 and TRBJ2-2; TCRdb indicates TRBD1, and absent DNA this call remains unverified. CDR1 is MGHRA, CDR2 YSYEKL, per germline. This CDR3 spans 14 amino acids. The CDR3: CASSQNRESGELFF.

According to its frequency, this clonotype is medium-sized. The chain links TRBV20-1 to TRBJ2-3; TCRdb indicates TRBD2, and absent DNA this call remains unverified. This CDR3 has 15 amino acids. Germline V gene sequence: CDR1 DFQATT, CDR2 SNEGSKA (reference sequence). The CDR3 is CSADNSGRRTDTQYF.

This clonotype shows up as medium-sized by frequency. This chain uses TRBV6-1 with TRBJ1-5. This CDR3 is 15 amino acids long. Germline V lookup: CDR1 MNHNS, CDR2 SASEGT. This CDR3 reads CASSRQTYSNQPQHF.

The chain has TRBV19 and TRBJ1-4. The germline V gene encodes CDR1 LNHDA and CDR2 SQIVND (reference sequence). This CDR3 has 19 residues. The CDR3 region is CASSNYTITSGSFNEKLFF.

The V and J genes are TRBV6-1 and TRBJ2-3; TCRdb names TRBD2, which stays unverified in the absence of DNA. CDR1 MNHNS and CDR2 SASEGT come from the germline V gene. The CDR3 has 16 residues. CDR3 region: CASWSGLAGYPDTQYF.

This clonotype is called large (0.1 to 1%) based on its frequency. This chain links TRBV5-6 with TRBJ2-1; TCRdb returns TRBD1, unconfirmable since there is no DNA. Germline V gene data show CDR1 as SGHDT and CDR2 as YYEEEE. This CDR3 region has 14 residues. CDR3 loop: CASSSYTGFSEQFF.

Measured by frequency, this clonotype is large. J is TRBJ2-1 and V is TRBV7-2; there is no DNA to check the TCRdb D call of TRBD1. Per the germline V gene, CDR1 is SGHTA and CDR2 is FQGNSA. This CDR3 comprises 16 residues. This chain's CDR3 is CASSPRQGGRGNEQFF.